The clone carrying this T cell receptor beta chain was observed a handful of times. Its specificity is unknown. The data originate from a study of naive and memory T cell subsets. Study observations and caveats: Naive repertoires, especially CD8, held a few larger clonotypes, possibly memory cells re-expressing CD45RA.

The trim removed 5 bases at V and 3 bases at J, leaving 8 bases unmatched. Per the germline V gene, CDR1 is ENHRY and CDR2 is SYGVKD. This CDR3 comprises 17 residues. An equimolar mix of two oligonucleotides served as the beta constant-region primer for TRBC1 and TRBC2. Four rounds of PCR amplified the ligated cDNA using nested alpha and beta constant-region primers plus SP2. TCRdb reprocessed the UMI-ligation and nested PCR reads via MiXCR and lists one record per CDR3 protein. The sample has more than 95,000 distinct CDR3 sequences; roughly 15% are singletons. The sample taken for sequencing was naive CD8+ T cells from blood. The clonotype comes from a human donor in good health. This chain uses TRBV10-3 with TRBJ2-6; 9 bases agree with TRBD1. The CDR3 nucleotides read TGTGCCATCAGTTCGGGACAGGGTTTGAGTGGGGCCAACGTCCTGACTTTC. As protein: CAISSGQGLSGANVLTF.